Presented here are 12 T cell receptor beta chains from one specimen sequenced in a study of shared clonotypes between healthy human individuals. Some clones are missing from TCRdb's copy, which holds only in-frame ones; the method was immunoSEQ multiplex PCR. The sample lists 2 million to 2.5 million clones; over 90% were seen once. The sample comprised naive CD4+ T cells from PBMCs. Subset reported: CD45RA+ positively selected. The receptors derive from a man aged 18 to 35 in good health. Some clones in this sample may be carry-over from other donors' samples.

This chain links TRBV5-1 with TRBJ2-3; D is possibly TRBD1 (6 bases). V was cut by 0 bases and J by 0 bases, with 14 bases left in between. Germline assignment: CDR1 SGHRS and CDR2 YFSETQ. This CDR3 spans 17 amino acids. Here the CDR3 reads CASSLASWGRSTDTQYF. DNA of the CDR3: TGCGCCAGCAGCTTGGCCTCCTGGGGGCGAAGCACAGATACGCAGTATTTT.

CDR3 sequence (DNA): TGTGCCAGCAGTTCTAAAGGTCGTACCTACGAGCAGTACTTC. Translating it yields CASSSKGRTYEQYF. The rearrangement links TRBV27 to TRBJ2-7; D remains ambiguous. Trimming stripped 4 bases from V and 2 bases from J, with 12 bases between. This CDR3 spans 14 amino acids. Germline values: CDR1 MNHEY, CDR2 SMNVEV (reference sequence).

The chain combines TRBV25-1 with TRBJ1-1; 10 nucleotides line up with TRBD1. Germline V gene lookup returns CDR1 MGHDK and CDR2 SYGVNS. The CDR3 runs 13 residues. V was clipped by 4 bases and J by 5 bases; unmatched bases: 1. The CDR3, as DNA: TGTGCCAGCAGTGGACAGGGGGCAACTGAAGCTTTCTTT. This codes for CASSGQGATEAFF.

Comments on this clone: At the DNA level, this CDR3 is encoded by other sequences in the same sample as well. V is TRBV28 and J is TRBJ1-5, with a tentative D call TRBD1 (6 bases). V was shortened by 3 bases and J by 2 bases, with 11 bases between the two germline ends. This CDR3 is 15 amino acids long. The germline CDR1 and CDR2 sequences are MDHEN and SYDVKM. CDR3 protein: CASSLRSGGNQPQHF. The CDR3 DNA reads TGTGCCAGCAGTTTGCGGTCAGGGGGCAATCAGCCCCAGCATTTT.

CDR3 in DNA: TGTGCCAGCAGCAGCCCTAGCGGGAGATGGGAATATGAGCAGTTCTTC. This translates into CASSSPSGRWEYEQFF. The chain recombines TRBV5-6 with TRBJ2-1; TRBD2 aligns across 10 bases. The CDR3 spans 16 residues. Germline V gene sequence: CDR1 SGHDT, CDR2 YYEEEE. V shed 4 bases and J 8 bases; nucleotides not matched to a gene: 12. Combining the CDR3 with reference TRBV5-6 and TRBJ2-1 gives the whole variable domain DAGVTQSPTHLIKTRGQQVTLRCSPKSGHDTVSWYQQALGQGPQFIFQYYEEEERQRGNFPDRFSGHQFPNYSSELNVNALLLGDSALYLCASSSPSGRWEYEQFFGPGTRLTVL.

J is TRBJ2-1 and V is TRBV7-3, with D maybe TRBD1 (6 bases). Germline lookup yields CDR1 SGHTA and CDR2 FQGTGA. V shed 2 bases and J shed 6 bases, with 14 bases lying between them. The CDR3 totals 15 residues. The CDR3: CASSLFGQNLNEQFF. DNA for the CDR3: TGTGCCAGCAGCTTATTTGGACAGAACCTCAATGAGCAGTTCTTC.

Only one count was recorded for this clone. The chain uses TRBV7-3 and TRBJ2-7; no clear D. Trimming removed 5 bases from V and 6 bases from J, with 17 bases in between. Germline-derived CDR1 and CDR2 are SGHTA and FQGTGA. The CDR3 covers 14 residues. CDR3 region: CASSANVLELEQYF. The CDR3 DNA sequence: TGTGCCAGCAGCGCCAACGTCCTCGAACTCGAGCAGTACTTC. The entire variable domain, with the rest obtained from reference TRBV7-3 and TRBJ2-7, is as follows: GAGVSQTPSNKVTEKGKYVELRCDPISGHTALYWYRQSLGQGPEFLIYFQGTGAADDSGLPNDRFFAVRPEGSVSTLKIQRTERGDSAVYLCASSANVLELEQYFGPGTRLTVT.

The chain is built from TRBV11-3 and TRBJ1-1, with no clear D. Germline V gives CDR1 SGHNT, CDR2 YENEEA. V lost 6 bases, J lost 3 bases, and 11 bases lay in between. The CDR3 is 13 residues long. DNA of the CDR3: TGTGCCAGCAGTTCACGACGGTACACTGAAGCTTTCTTT. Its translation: CASSSRRYTEAFF.

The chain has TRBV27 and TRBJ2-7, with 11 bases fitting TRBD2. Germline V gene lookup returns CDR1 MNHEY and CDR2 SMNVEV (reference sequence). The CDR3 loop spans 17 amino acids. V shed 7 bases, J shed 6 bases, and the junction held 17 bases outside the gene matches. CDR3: CASNRGGGLAGGGEQYF. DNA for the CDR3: TGTGCCAGCAACAGAGGGGGGGGTCTAGCGGGAGGCGGCGAGCAGTACTTC.

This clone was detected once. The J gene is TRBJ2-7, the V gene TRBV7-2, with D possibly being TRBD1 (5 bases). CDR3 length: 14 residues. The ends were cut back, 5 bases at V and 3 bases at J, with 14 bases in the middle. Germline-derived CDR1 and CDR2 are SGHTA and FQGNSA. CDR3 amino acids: CASSLGHQYYEQYF. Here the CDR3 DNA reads TGTGCCAGCAGCCTAGGACACCAGTACTACGAGCAGTACTTC.

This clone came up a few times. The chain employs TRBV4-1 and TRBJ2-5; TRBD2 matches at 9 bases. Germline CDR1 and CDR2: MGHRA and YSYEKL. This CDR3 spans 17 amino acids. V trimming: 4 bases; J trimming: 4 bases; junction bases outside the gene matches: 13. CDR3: CASSPGGGTSFGETQYF. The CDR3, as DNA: TGCGCCAGCAGCCCCGGAGGCGGGACTAGCTTCGGAGAGACCCAGTACTTC.

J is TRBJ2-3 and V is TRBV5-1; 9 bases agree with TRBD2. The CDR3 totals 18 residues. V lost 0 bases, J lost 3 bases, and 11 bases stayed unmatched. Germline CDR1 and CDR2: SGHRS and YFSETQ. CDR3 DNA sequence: TGCGCCAGCAGCTTGGGGTTACTGGCGGGAGGGGAAACAGATACGCAGTATTTT. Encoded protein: CASSLGLLAGGETDTQYF.